What follows describes a single T cell receptor (beta chain). CDR3 size: 17 residues. After removal of 3 bases from V and 0 bases from J, the junction contained 5 bases not matched to a gene. Germline V lookup: CDR1 SNHLY, CDR2 FYNNEI. The source of the sample is a study of resident and recirculating memory T cells in vitiligo. Stability required unchanged lesions during the previous 6 months. The table came from immunoSEQ multiplex PCR; TCRdb's copy has only in-frame clones and leaves some out. The sample yields about 42,000 clones, roughly 91% seen once. The sequenced material came from blood. The chain combines TRBV2 with TRBJ2-6, with 7 positions matching TRBD2. The TCR comes from a male donor with vitiligo. Here the CDR3 reads CASSEREGISGANVLTF. CDR3 coding DNA: TGTGCCAGCAGTGAGAGGGAGGGTATCTCTGGGGCCAACGTCCTGACTTTC.